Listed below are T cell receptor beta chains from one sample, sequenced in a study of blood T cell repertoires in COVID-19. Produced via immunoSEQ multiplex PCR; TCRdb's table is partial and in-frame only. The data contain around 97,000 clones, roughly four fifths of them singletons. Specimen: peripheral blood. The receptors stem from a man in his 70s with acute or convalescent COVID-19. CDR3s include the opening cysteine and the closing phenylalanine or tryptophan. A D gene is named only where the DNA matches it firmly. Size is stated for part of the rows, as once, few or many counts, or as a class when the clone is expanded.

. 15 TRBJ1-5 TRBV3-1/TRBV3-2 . CASSQEYAADQPQHF TGTGCCAGCAGCCAAGAATATGCGGCAGATCAGCCCCAGCATTTT
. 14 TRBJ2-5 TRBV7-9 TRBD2 CASSFTSGMETQYF TGTGCCAGCAGCTTCACTAGCGGGATGGAGACCCAGTACTTC
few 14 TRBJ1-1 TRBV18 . CASSPRGRGTEAFF TGTGCCAGCTCACCACGGGGGCGCGGTACTGAAGCTTTCTTT
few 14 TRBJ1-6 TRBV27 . CASSPGLRGSPLHF TGTGCCAGCAGTCCGGGACTGAGAGGTTCACCCCTCCACTTT
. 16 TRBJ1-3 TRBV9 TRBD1 CASSARQGADGNTIYF TGTGCCAGCAGCGCCCGACAGGGGGCGGACGGAAACACCATATATTTT
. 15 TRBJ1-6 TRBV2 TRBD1 CASETGQGNISPLHF TGTGCCAGCGAGACGGGACAGGGGAACATTTCACCCCTCCACTTT
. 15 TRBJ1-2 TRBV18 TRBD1 CASSPLEGASYGYTF TGTGCCAGCTCACCATTGGAGGGGGCAAGCTATGGCTACACCTTC
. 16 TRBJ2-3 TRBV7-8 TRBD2 CASSITSGREPDTQYF TGTGCCAGCAGCATCACTAGCGGGAGGGAGCCAGATACGCAGTATTTT
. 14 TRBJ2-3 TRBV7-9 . CASSLDSSTDTQYF TGTGCCAGCAGCTTGGACAGCAGCACAGATACGCAGTATTTT
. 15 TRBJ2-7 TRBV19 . CASSATPGGSYEQYF TGTGCCAGTAGTGCGACTCCCGGGGGCTCCTACGAGCAGTACTTC
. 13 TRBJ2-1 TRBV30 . CAWSVIRGNEQFF TGTGCCTGGAGTGTTATTAGGGGGAATGAGCAGTTCTTC
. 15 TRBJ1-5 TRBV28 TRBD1 CASLITGASNQPQHF TGTGCCAGCCTAATTACAGGGGCCAGCAATCAGCCCCAGCATTTT
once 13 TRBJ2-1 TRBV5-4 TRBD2 CASRLGTSGEQFF TGTGCCAGCAGGCTCGGGACTAGCGGTGAGCAGTTCTTC
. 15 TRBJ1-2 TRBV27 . CASSLSSRYFYGYTF TGTGCCAGCAGTTTATCGTCACGTTACTTCTATGGCTACACCTTC
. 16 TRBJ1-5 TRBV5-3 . CARSLGQYYSNQPQHF TGTGCCAGAAGCCTTGGACAGTACTATAGCAATCAGCCCCAGCATTTT
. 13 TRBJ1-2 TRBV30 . CAWSVSRNYGYTF TGTGCCTGGAGTGTGAGCAGGAACTATGGCTACACCTTC
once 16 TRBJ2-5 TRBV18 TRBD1 CASSPTPGQGKETQYF TGTGCCAGCTCACCCACACCGGGACAGGGAAAAGAGACCCAGTACTTC
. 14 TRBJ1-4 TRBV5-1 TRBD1 CASTPGQGNEKLFF TGCGCCAGCACCCCGGGACAGGGGAATGAAAAACTGTTTTTT
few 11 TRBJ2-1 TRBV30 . CAWEEGREQFF TGTGCCTGGGAGGAAGGCAGGGAGCAGTTCTTC
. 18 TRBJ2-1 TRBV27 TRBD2 CASSPLAGVSYFVDEQFF TGTGCCAGCAGTCCGTTAGCGGGAGTTAGTTATTTTGTAGATGAGCAGTTCTTC
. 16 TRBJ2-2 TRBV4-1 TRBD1 CASSSPGGDRSGELFF TGCGCCAGCAGCTCCCCAGGGGGCGATCGGAGCGGGGAGCTGTTTTTT
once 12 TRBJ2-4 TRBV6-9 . CASWAGKNIQYF TGTGCCAGCTGGGCAGGCAAAAACATTCAGTACTTC
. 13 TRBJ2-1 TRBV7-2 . CASSLQGDREQFF TGTGCCAGCAGCTTGCAGGGCGACCGTGAGCAGTTCTTC
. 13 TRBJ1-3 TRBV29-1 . CSVRQVSGNTIYF TGCAGCGTTAGACAAGTCTCTGGAAACACCATATATTTT
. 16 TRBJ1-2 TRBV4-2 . CASSQEGTGGLGSYTF TGTGCCAGCAGCCAAGAGGGAACGGGGGGTCTAGGGAGCTACACCTTC
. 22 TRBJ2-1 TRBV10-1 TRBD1 CASSESKDGRDRVKGTLNEQFF TGCGCCAGCAGTGAGTCGAAAGACGGCCGGGACAGGGTGAAGGGGACCCTCAATGAGCAGTTCTTC
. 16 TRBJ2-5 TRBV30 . CAWSVHLVLAQETQYF TGTGCCTGGAGTGTACACTTGGTGCTAGCGCAAGAGACCCAGTACTTC
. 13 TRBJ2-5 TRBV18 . CASSRDYQETQYF TGTGCCAGCTCACGCGACTACCAAGAGACCCAGTACTTC
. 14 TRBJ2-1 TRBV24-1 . CATSGAGGKDEQFF TGTGCTACCTCGGGGGCAGGGGGTAAGGATGAGCAGTTCTTC
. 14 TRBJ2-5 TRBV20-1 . CSASGGTAQETQYF TGCAGTGCTAGTGGGGGGACAGCCCAAGAGACCCAGTACTTC
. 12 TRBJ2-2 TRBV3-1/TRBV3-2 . CASSQLAGELFF TGTGCCAGCAGCCAATTAGCGGGGGAGCTGTTTTTT
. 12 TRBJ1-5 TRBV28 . CASSQGDQPQHF TGTGCCAGCAGTCAAGGGGATCAGCCCCAGCATTTT
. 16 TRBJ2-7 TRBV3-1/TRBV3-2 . CASSQDLGVRAYEQYF TGTGCCAGCAGCCAAGATCTCGGGGTGAGGGCCTACGAGCAGTACTTC
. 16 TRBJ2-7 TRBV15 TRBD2 CATSRGSYGGGYEQYF TGTGCCACCAGCAGAGGATCATACGGCGGGGGCTACGAGCAGTACTTC
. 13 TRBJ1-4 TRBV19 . CASSPSGGEKLFF TGTGCCAGTAGTCCCTCGGGTGGTGAAAAACTGTTTTTT
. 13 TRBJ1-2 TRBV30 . CAWSVREQLGYTF TGTGCCTGGAGTGTACGTGAACAGCTTGGCTACACCTTC
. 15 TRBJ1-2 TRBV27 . CASSLTPGGNYGYTF TGTGCCAGCAGCCTAACCCCGGGGGGTAACTATGGCTACACCTTC
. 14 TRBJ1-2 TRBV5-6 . CASSLGHGLYGYTF TGTGCCAGCAGCTTGGGGCACGGACTCTATGGCTACACCTTC
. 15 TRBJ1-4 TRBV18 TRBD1 CASSLGQGNNEKLFF TGTGCCAGCTCACTCGGACAGGGCAATAATGAAAAACTGTTTTTT
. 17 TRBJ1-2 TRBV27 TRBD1 CASKSGQGATIGYGYTF TGTGCCAGCAAATCGGGACAGGGGGCAACCATTGGATATGGCTACACCTTC
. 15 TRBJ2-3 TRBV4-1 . CASSQGQLVEDTQYF TGCGCCAGCAGCCAAGGGCAGCTAGTGGAAGATACGCAGTATTTT
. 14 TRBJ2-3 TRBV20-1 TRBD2 CSASSPGGADTQYF TGCAGTGCTAGTTCCCCGGGAGGGGCGGATACGCAGTATTTT
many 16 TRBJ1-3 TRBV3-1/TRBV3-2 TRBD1 CASSKTGGYSGNTIYF TGTGCCAGCAGTAAAACAGGGGGCTACTCTGGAAACACCATATATTTT
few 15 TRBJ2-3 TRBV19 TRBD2 CASRPLAGVADTQYF TGTGCCAGTAGACCGCTAGCGGGGGTAGCAGATACGCAGTATTTT
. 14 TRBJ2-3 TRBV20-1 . CSASVLASTDTQYF TGCAGTGCTAGTGTACTAGCTTCGACAGATACGCAGTATTTT
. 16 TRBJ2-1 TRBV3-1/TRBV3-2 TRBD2 CASSRDSSGGYNEQFF TGTGCCAGCAGCCGGGACTCTAGCGGGGGTTACAATGAGCAGTTCTTC
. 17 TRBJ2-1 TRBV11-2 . CASSSTPQRSSYNEQFF TGTGCCAGCAGCTCCACCCCCCAGCGAAGCTCCTACAATGAGCAGTTCTTC
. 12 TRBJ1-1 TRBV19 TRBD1 CASSVDRGIAFF TGTGCCAGTAGTGTGGACAGGGGGATAGCTTTCTTT
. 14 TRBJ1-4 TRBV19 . CASSQGNTNEKLFF TGTGCCAGTAGTCAGGGGAATACTAATGAAAAACTGTTTTTT
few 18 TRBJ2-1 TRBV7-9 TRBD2 CASSFSLGGSGGDNEQFF TGTGCCAGCAGCTTTTCCCTCGGAGGTAGCGGGGGAGACAATGAGCAGTTCTTC
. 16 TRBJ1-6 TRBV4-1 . CASSPSSGAYNSPLHF TGCGCCAGCAGCCCGTCGTCGGGGGCCTATAATTCACCCCTCCACTTT
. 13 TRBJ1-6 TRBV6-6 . CASSYSGDSPLHF TGTGCCAGCAGTTACTCCGGGGATTCACCCCTCCACTTT
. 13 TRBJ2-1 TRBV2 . CASEAGAYNEQFF TGTGCCAGCGAGGCTGGAGCCTACAATGAGCAGTTCTTC
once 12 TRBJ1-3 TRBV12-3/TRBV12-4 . CASSPLINTIYF TGTGCCAGCAGTCCCTTAATTAACACCATATATTTT
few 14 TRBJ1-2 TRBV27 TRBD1 CASSSLGTVSGYTF TGTGCCAGCAGTTCGTTGGGGACAGTAAGTGGCTACACCTTC
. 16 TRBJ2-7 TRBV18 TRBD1 CASSPSPGTGTYEQYF TGTGCCAGCTCACCATCGCCCGGGACAGGGACCTACGAGCAGTACTTC
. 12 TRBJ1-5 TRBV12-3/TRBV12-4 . CASSLLHQPQHF TGTGCCAGCAGTTTACTTCATCAGCCCCAGCATTTT